A selection of T cell receptor beta chains follows, all from one sample in a study of cytomegalovirus exposure and HLA in healthy donors. This table comes from immunoSEQ multiplex PCR, and its TCRdb copy is limited to in-frame clones, with some not included. There are some 180,000 clones in the sample; roughly 80% occur only once, and about 2.5% lies in the top ten. Sequencing input: PBMCs. The receptors here all came from a male donor in good health and CMV-seronegative. CDR3s include the opening cysteine and the closing phenylalanine or tryptophan. The D gene is left open where the match is weak. A clone size is listed for some rows: how often the clone was seen (once, few, many), or a class if it is expanded.

D	length	size	V	J	DNA	CDR3
TRBD2	16	.	TRBV19	TRBJ2-2	TGTGCCAGTAGTGTACTAGCGGGGGGTGACACCGGGGAGCTGTTTTTT	CASSVLAGGDTGELFF
.	14	once	TRBV5-8	TRBJ2-6	TGTGCCAGCAGCGTGGGGTCTAGGGCCAACGTCCTGACTTTC	CASSVGSRANVLTF
.	12	.	TRBV2	TRBJ2-1	TGTGCCAGCTTCAGGCGAATCAATGAGCAGTTCTTC	CASFRRINEQFF
.	14	.	TRBV5-4	TRBJ2-5	TGTGCCAGCAGCTTGGATGCGTACCAAGAGACCCAGTACTTC	CASSLDAYQETQYF
.	15	once	TRBV19	TRBJ2-7	TGTGCCAGTAGAAGTGGGGCCACGAGCTCCTACGAGCAGTACTTC	CASRSGATSSYEQYF
.	13	.	TRBV10-1	TRBJ2-2	TGCGCCAGCAGTGAGCAGTACACCGGGGAGCTGTTTTTT	CASSEQYTGELFF
.	15	.	TRBV6-6	TRBJ1-1	TGTGCCAGCAGTTATGGAGGCAACTCGAACACTGAAGCTTTCTTT	CASSYGGNSNTEAFF
TRBD1	15	.	TRBV10-3	TRBJ1-5	TGTGCCATCAGTGAGCCAGGGACAGGACATCAGCCCCAGCATTTT	CAISEPGTGHQPQHF
TRBD2	14	.	TRBV27	TRBJ2-1	TGTGCCAGCACGGCGGGGGGCTCCTACAATGAGCAGTTCTTC	CASTAGGSYNEQFF
TRBD2	14	.	TRBV5-1	TRBJ2-1	TGCGCCAGCAGCCTGGGACTAGCGGGGGGCGAGCAGTTCTTC	CASSLGLAGGEQFF
.	15	.	TRBV30	TRBJ2-1	TGTGCCTGGAGGAACGAGGACTACTCCTACAATGAGCAGTTCTTC	CAWRNEDYSYNEQFF
.	13	.	TRBV6-1	TRBJ2-5	TGTGCCAGCAGTGAATGGCGGAAAGAGACCCAGTACTTC	CASSEWRKETQYF
.	14	once	TRBV13	TRBJ2-7	TGTGCCAGCAGCTTACAACAGGAGCACTACGAGCAGTACTTC	CASSLQQEHYEQYF
.	14	.	TRBV12-5	TRBJ1-4	TGTGCTAGTGGCCAGACAGCAACTAATGAAAAACTGTTTTTT	CASGQTATNEKLFF
.	13	few	TRBV5-1	TRBJ1-1	TGCGCCAGCAGCTTCGGGGGTAACACTGAAGCTTTCTTT	CASSFGGNTEAFF
.	15	.	TRBV19	TRBJ1-1	TGTGCCAGTAGTATAGTGTTTTCAGGGGCCACTGAAGCTTTCTTT	CASSIVFSGATEAFF
.	13	.	TRBV28	TRBJ2-3	TGTGCCAGCATCGTCCCAGGCGCGGATACGCAGTATTTT	CASIVPGADTQYF
TRBD2	14	.	TRBV6-4	TRBJ2-6	TGTGCCAGCAGTCCCGGACTAGAGGCCAACGTCCTGACTTTC	CASSPGLEANVLTF
.	13	few	TRBV25-1	TRBJ1-1	TGTGCCAGCAGCAGGGCCTTGAACACTGAAGCTTTCTTT	CASSRALNTEAFF
TRBD1	14	.	TRBV7-9	TRBJ2-3	TGTGCCAGCACCCTGACAGGGGGCAAAGATACGCAGTATTTT	CASTLTGGKDTQYF
.	14	.	TRBV27	TRBJ1-2	TGTGCCAGCAGCCCCGGCGTGAGGGCCTATGGCTACACCTTC	CASSPGVRAYGYTF
TRBD1	15	.	TRBV2	TRBJ1-6	TGTGCCAGCAGCCACAGGGGGCTTTTAGGATCACCCCTCCACTTT	CASSHRGLLGSPLHF
.	13	.	TRBV6-1	TRBJ1-2	TGTGCCAGCAGTGACAGGGGCAACTATGGCTACACCTTC	CASSDRGNYGYTF
TRBD1	15	once	TRBV2	TRBJ1-1	TGTGCCAGCAGCCCAGACAGGGGGCGGAATAGTGAAGCTTTCTTT	CASSPDRGRNSEAFF
TRBD1	15	.	TRBV7-2	TRBJ2-7	TGTGCCAGCAGCTTGACAGGGGCGACCTCCTACGAGCAGTACTTC	CASSLTGATSYEQYF
TRBD1	15	.	TRBV4-1	TRBJ2-5	TGCGCCAGCAGCCAAGAGCAGGGGGCGTGGGAGACCCAGTACTTC	CASSQEQGAWETQYF
TRBD2	15	.	TRBV5-1	TRBJ2-7	TGCGCCAGCAGCTTGGCGAGCGGGGGCTCCTACGAGCAGTACTTC	CASSLASGGSYEQYF